One and the same sample provided the 4 T cell receptor beta chains below, sequenced in a study of T cell changes during pregnancy in multiple sclerosis (dated by TCRdb to 2018 to 2020). To prepare the library, the immunoSEQ multiplex PCR assay was applied. TCRdb holds this immuneACCESS table with in-frame rearrangements only. Some clones are missing; in checked studies, unresolved V genes explain under half, and the rest has no known cause. The sample table contains about 53,000 clones; only one count was recorded for roughly 91% of them. The top ten clonotypes cover under 0.65% of the sample. This material consisted of CD4+ T cells from peripheral blood mononuclear cells, taken in the third trimester of pregnancy. The receptors here all came from a female donor with multiple sclerosis, enrolled in a pregnancy study.

The chain has TRBV6-6 and TRBJ2-7; 9 nucleotides align to TRBD2. The CDR3 is 15 residues long. Germline V lookup: CDR1 MNHNY, CDR2 SVGAGI (reference sequence). Germline trimming cut 2 bases from V and 7 bases from J; bases unmatched to any gene: 9. The CDR3 coding sequence is TGTGCCAGCAGTTACCCCCGCGGGGGGGCGGGAGAGCAGTACTTC. This sequence encodes CASSYPRGGAGEQYF.

The chain is built from TRBV14 and TRBJ1-2; D gene ambiguous. From germline, CDR1 is SGHDN and CDR2 FVKESK. This CDR3 spans 16 amino acids. With 0 bases removed from V and 5 bases from J, the gap between germline ends came to 16 bases. The CDR3 DNA sequence: TGTGCCAGCAGCCAAGATTTCGGGTACCAGCCATATGGCTACACCTTC. This translates into CASSQDFGYQPYGYTF.

This clone was observed once. The rearrangement uses TRBV5-4 and TRBJ2-7; 9 bases are a match to TRBD1. The trim removed 7 bases at V and 5 bases at J, leaving 4 bases unmatched. The CDR3 is 12 residues long. CDR1 and CDR2 from the germline V gene are SGHNT and YYREEE (reference sequence). The CDR3 region is CASGDRANEQYF. In nucleotides, the CDR3 is TGTGCCAGCGGGGACAGGGCCAACGAGCAGTACTTC.

The rearrangement uses TRBV5-1 and TRBJ2-1; D is undetermined. V was clipped by 4 bases and J by 7 bases, with 21 bases between them. Germline V gene sequence: CDR1 SGHRS, CDR2 YFSETQ. The CDR3 spans 16 residues. CDR3 in DNA: TGCGCCAGCAGCCAACAGCATGCAAAATTGGCTAATGAGCAGTTCTTC. This translates into CASSQQHAKLANEQFF.